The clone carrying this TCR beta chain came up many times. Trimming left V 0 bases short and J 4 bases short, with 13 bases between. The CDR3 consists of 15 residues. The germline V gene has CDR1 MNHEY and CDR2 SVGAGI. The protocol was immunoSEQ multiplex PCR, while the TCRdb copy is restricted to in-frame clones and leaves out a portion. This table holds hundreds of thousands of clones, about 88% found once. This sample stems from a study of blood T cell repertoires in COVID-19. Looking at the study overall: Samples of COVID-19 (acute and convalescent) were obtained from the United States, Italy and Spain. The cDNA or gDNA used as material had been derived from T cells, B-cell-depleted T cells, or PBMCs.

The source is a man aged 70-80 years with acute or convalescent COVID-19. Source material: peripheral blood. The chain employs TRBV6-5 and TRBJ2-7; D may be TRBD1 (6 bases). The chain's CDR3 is CASSYSLAGAYEQYF. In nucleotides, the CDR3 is TGTGCCAGCAGTTACTCTTTGGCAGGGGCTTACGAGCAGTACTTC.